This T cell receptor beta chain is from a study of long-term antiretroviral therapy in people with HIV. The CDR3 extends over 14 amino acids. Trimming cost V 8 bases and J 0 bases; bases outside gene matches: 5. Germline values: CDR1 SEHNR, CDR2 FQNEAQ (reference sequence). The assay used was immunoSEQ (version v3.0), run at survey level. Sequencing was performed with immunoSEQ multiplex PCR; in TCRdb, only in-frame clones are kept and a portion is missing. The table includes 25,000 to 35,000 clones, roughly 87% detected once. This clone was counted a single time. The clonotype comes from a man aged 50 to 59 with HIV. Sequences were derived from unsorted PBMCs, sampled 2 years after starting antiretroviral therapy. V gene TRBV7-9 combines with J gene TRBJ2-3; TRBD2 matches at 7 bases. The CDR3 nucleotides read TGTGCCAGCCGGGGGGATTTTAGCACAGATACGCAGTATTTT. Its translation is CASRGDFSTDTQYF.